These 17 T cell receptor beta chains were sequenced from one sample in a study of blood T cell repertoires in COVID-19. Assay used: immunoSEQ multiplex PCR; TCRdb lists only in-frame clones, some missing. The repertoire has 250,000 or so clones, approximately 80% of them found once; the top ten carry around 1.9%. The sequenced sample consisted of peripheral blood. The source of these receptors is a woman over 75 with acute or convalescent COVID-19.

The chain links TRBV4-1 to TRBJ1-1; perhaps TRBD1 as D (5 bases). Germline assignment: CDR1 MGHRA and CDR2 YSYEKL. V shed 6 bases and J shed 1 base, with 24 bases lying between them. CDR3 length: 18 amino acids. CDR3 in amino acids: CASRPWSRRDGANTEAFF. CDR3 bases: TGCGCCAGCAGACCGTGGTCGAGGAGGGATGGGGCGAACACTGAAGCTTTCTTT.

V and J are TRBV7-6 and TRBJ1-3, with D possibly matching TRBD1 (6 bases). With 0 bases removed from V and 11 bases from J, the gap between germline ends came to 8 bases. The CDR3 is 12 amino acids. Per germline, CDR1 SGHVS and CDR2 FNYEAQ. CDR3 sequence (DNA): TGTGCCAGCAGCTTAGCAAAGGGGGCCATATATTTT. Protein sequence: CASSLAKGAIYF.

The chain is built from TRBV18 and TRBJ2-5, with TRBD1 matching 9 bases. Germline V lookup: CDR1 KGHSH, CDR2 LQKENI. J lost 3 bases, V lost 3 bases, and 2 bases had no gene match. The CDR3 extends over 14 amino acids. The CDR3 is CASSPGQGKETQYF. CDR3 bases: TGTGCCAGCTCACCGGGACAGGGTAAAGAGACCCAGTACTTC.

The rearrangement uses TRBV7-8 and TRBJ2-1, with 12 positions matching TRBD2. The CDR3 is 14 amino acids. Trimming at V came to 7 bases and at J to 4 bases, leaving 2 bases not matched to a gene. Germline V CDR1 and CDR2: SGHVS, FQNEAQ. This CDR3 is CASKGLAGYNEQFF. DNA of the CDR3: TGTGCCAGCAAAGGACTAGCGGGGTACAATGAGCAGTTCTTC.

This rearrangement joins TRBV19 to TRBJ2-2; maybe TRBD2 (5 bases). The CDR3 is 15 residues long. Per germline, CDR1 LNHDA and CDR2 SQIVND (reference sequence). V lost 5 bases and J lost 5, with 15 bases in between. Here the CDR3 reads CASSPPLGGTGELFF. The CDR3 DNA sequence: TGTGCCAGTAGTCCTCCGTTAGGCGGGACCGGGGAGCTGTTTTTT.

This chain links TRBV18 with TRBJ2-6; TRBD1 matches at 8 bases. CDR3 length equals 16 residues. Germline V gives CDR1 KGHSH, CDR2 LQKENI. V shed 3 bases and J 2 bases; nucleotides not matched to a gene: 3. The CDR3 region is CASSPWTGTGANVLTF. The CDR3 nucleotides are TGTGCCAGCTCACCGTGGACAGGGACTGGGGCCAACGTCCTGACTTTC.

This rearrangement joins TRBV4-1 to TRBJ2-2; perhaps TRBD2 as D (6 bases). The CDR3 is 16 residues long. Germline V gives CDR1 MGHRA, CDR2 YSYEKL. Trimming took off 1 base at V and 3 bases at J, with 12 bases between the two ends. The CDR3 here is CASSQVPGDYTGELFF. CDR3 nucleotide sequence: TGCGCCAGCAGCCAAGTCCCGGGAGACTACACCGGGGAGCTGTTTTTT.

The chain joins TRBV4-1 to TRBJ2-7; 11 nucleotides align to TRBD1. The trim removed 1 base at V and 0 bases at J, leaving 5 bases unmatched. Germline CDR1 MGHRA, CDR2 YSYEKL. The CDR3 is 17 residues long. The chain's CDR3 is CASSQGPGTGGSYEQYF. The CDR3 DNA follows: TGCGCCAGCAGCCAAGGCCCCGGGACAGGGGGCTCCTACGAGCAGTACTTC.

The chain uses TRBV10-1 and TRBJ1-1, with unresolved D. This CDR3 spans 12 amino acids. Trimming cost V 5 bases and J 1 base, with 5 bases left between them. Looked up from germline, CDR1 is WNHNN and CDR2 is SYGVQD (reference sequence). CDR3 sequence (DNA): TGCGCCAGCAGTCTCCCGAACACTGAAGCTTTCTTT. It is translated as CASSLPNTEAFF.

The chain employs TRBV2 and TRBJ2-1; TRBD2 matches 7 bases. Germline CDR1 and CDR2: SNHLY and FYNNEI. The CDR3 is 15 residues long. The V and J ends lost 3 bases and 4 bases, in that order; junction bases with no gene match: 6. The CDR3 spells CASSDSGEGYNEQFF. CDR3 bases: TGTGCCAGCAGTGATTCGGGGGAGGGGTACAATGAGCAGTTCTTC.

This chain joins TRBV4-3 and TRBJ1-4; D gene uncertain. The CDR3 runs 16 residues. Germline V lookup: CDR1 LGHNA, CDR2 YSLEER. Trimming took 2 bases from V and 5 from J, leaving 15 bases between them. The CDR3 DNA reads as TGCGCCAGCAGCCAAAGTCTTTGGGCCCGGAATGAAAAACTGTTTTTT. It translates to CASSQSLWARNEKLFF.

The V gene is TRBV4-1, the J gene TRBJ2-1; 9 bases fit TRBD1. The junction had 5 bases not matched to a gene; V was cut back by 0 bases and J by 2 bases. Germline assignment: CDR1 MGHRA and CDR2 YSYEKL. CDR3 length equals 17 residues. The CDR3 sequence: CASSQEGNRGPYNEQFF. Here the CDR3 DNA reads TGCGCCAGCAGCCAAGAGGGAAACAGGGGGCCCTACAATGAGCAGTTCTTC.

This sequence joins TRBV19 and TRBJ1-2; D might be TRBD1 (6 bases). Germline V CDR1 and CDR2: LNHDA, SQIVND (reference sequence). The germline V and J ends were trimmed by 6 bases and 1 base, with 12 bases remaining between them. The CDR3 is made up of 14 amino acids. The CDR3 sequence is CASRGRDNNYGYTF. The CDR3 DNA reads as TGTGCCAGTAGGGGTCGGGACAATAACTATGGCTACACCTTC.

In regard to this clone: The junction departs from germline at one end; a sequencing error may be responsible. V and J are TRBV18 and TRBJ2-7; 9 nucleotides match TRBD1. Looked up from germline, CDR1 is KGHSH and CDR2 is LQKENI. This CDR3 comprises 14 residues. For the CDR3, the DNA is TGTGCCAGCTCACAACGGGACAGGGATGCCGCGCCTAACTTC. The encoded protein is CASSQRDRDAAPNF. Based on the CDR3 plus reference TRBV18 and TRBJ2-7, the full variable domain is NAGVMQNPRHLVRRRGQEARLRCSPMKGHSHVYWYRQLPEEGLKFMVYLQKENIIDESGMPKERFSAEFPKEGPSILRIQQVVRGDSAAYFCASSQRDRDAAPNFGPGTRLTVT.

CDR3 sequence reads: CASSQVSRGAYEQYF. CDR3 DNA sequence: TGTGCCAGCAGCCAAGTCTCGCGGGGCGCCTACGAGCAGTACTTC. The rearrangement joins TRBV3-1 (or the pseudogene TRBV3-2) to TRBJ2-7, with D perhaps matching TRBD2 (6 bases). Germline lookup yields CDR1 LGHDT and CDR2 YNNKEL (reference sequence). The CDR3 extends over 15 amino acids. V lost 1 base and J lost 2, with 12 bases in between.

J is TRBJ2-3 and V is TRBV3-1 (or the pseudogene TRBV3-2); possibly TRBD1 for D (5 bases). The CDR3 is made up of 15 amino acids. Germline V gene lookup returns CDR1 LGHDT and CDR2 YNNKEL (reference sequence). Trimming removed 1 base from V and 2 bases from J, with 10 bases in between. This CDR3 is CASSQARQITDTQYF. The CDR3, as DNA: TGTGCCAGCAGCCAAGCAAGACAGATCACAGATACGCAGTATTTT.

The V gene is TRBV28, the J gene TRBJ1-2; weak D call: TRBD1 (6 bases). The germline gives CDR1 MDHEN, CDR2 SYDVKM. V was pared by 8 bases and J by 4 bases, with 17 bases between. The length of the CDR3 is 14 residues. The CDR3 DNA follows: TGTGCCAGCCGAACCGGGACACGAGCCTATGGCTACACCTTC. Protein: CASRTGTRAYGYTF.